These 8 T cell receptor beta chains originate from one sample sequenced in a study of beta chain features in type 1 diabetes. Study findings and constraints: Type 1 diabetes patients had TCRB CDR3s that were shorter (moderately but significantly so) in all four CD4+ subsets.

These receptors have no identified antigens. Isolated RNA was reverse transcribed in full, so expressed TCRB transcripts were sequenced. Here immunoSEQ multiplex PCR was the method, and the copy in TCRdb shows in-frame clones only, minus some. The sample yields around 710,000 clones, 12% seen once. The sequenced material came from naive CD4+ T cells from blood. These receptors were taken from a man aged 25 to 40 with type 1 diabetes.

The chain has TRBV7-2 and TRBJ1-2, with D maybe TRBD1 (6 bases). CDR1 and CDR2 from the germline V gene are SGHTA and FQGNSA. V lost 5 bases and J lost 6, with 16 bases in between. The CDR3 totals 14 residues. The CDR3 sequence: CASSPRGGLNGYTF. The CDR3 bases are TGTGCCAGCAGCCCGAGAGGGGGACTGAATGGCTACACCTTC.

The chain couples TRBV5-1 to TRBJ2-5; D is uncertain. V dropped 4 bases and J dropped 0 bases, with 4 bases sitting between them. CDR1 is SGHRS, CDR2 YFSETQ, per germline. This CDR3 has 12 residues. CDR3 nucleotides: TGCGCCAGCAGCCATTACCAAGAGACCCAGTACTTC. Amino acid sequence: CASSHYQETQYF.

The J gene is TRBJ2-5, the V gene TRBV7-2, with TRBD2 matching 10 bases. The germline V gene encodes CDR1 SGHTA and CDR2 FQGNSA. This CDR3 has 17 amino acids. Unmatched junction bases numbered 9, after V lost 5 bases and J lost 0 bases. The CDR3 loop is CASSANALAGNQETQYF. The CDR3 nucleotides are TGTGCCAGCAGCGCGAATGCACTAGCGGGAAACCAAGAGACCCAGTACTTC.

The chain couples TRBV7-9 to TRBJ2-1, with D unclear. In germline, CDR1 is SEHNR, CDR2 FQNEAQ (reference sequence). Trimming cost V 5 bases and J 3 bases, with 14 bases left between them. The CDR3 totals 15 residues. Written as DNA, the CDR3 is TGTGCCAGCAGCCAAGGACGTAACTTCTACAATGAGCAGTTCTTC. Translating it yields CASSQGRNFYNEQFF. The full variable domain, in which reference TRBV7-9 and TRBJ2-1 provide the parts outside the CDR3, is DTGVSQNPRHKITKRGQNVTFRCDPISEHNRLYWYRQTLGQGPEFLTYFQNEAQLEKSRLLSDRFSAERPKGSFSTLEIQRTEQGDSAMYLCASSQGRNFYNEQFFGPGTRLTVL.

This clone was found a few times. The V gene is TRBV6-6, the J gene TRBJ2-3; possibly TRBD2 for D (6 bases). Germline CDR1 MNHNY, CDR2 SVGAGI (reference sequence). The V end lost 4 bases, the J end lost 7 bases, and 12 bases lay between the germline ends. This CDR3 is built from 13 residues. CDR3 residues: CASSSPSEHTQYF. DNA of the CDR3: TGTGCCAGCAGTTCGCCTAGCGAGCATACGCAGTATTTT.

V and J are TRBV5-1 and TRBJ2-3, with D uncertain. CDR1 SGHRS and CDR2 YFSETQ come from the germline V gene. This CDR3 contains 15 residues. V was clipped by 4 bases and J by 3 bases, with 15 bases between them. The CDR3 here is CASSRPGIPTDTQYF. DNA of the CDR3: TGCGCCAGCAGCCGGCCTGGGATTCCGACAGATACGCAGTATTTT.

The chain couples TRBV7-2 to TRBJ1-5; D unclear. Trimming took 6 bases from V and 2 from J, leaving 14 bases between them. Per the germline V gene, CDR1 is SGHTA and CDR2 is FQGNSA. The CDR3 contains 15 residues. CDR3 residues: CASRPAGGGNQPQHF. As DNA, the CDR3 is TGTGCCAGCAGGCCCGCGGGTGGCGGCAATCAGCCCCAGCATTTT.

This clone was counted only a few times. The chain combines TRBV25-1 with TRBJ1-1, with TRBD1 matching over 10 bases. The CDR3 contains 15 residues. Germline loops: CDR1 MGHDK, CDR2 SYGVNS. J gave up 5 bases and V 6 bases, and 9 bases lay outside the gene matches. The chain's CDR3 is CASRDGQGVWTEAFF. Written as DNA, the CDR3 is TGTGCCAGCAGGGATGGACAGGGGGTATGGACTGAAGCTTTCTTT.